The entry that follows covers one TCR beta chain sequence. The data stem from a study of T cells in Graves' hyperthyroidism and ophthalmopathy. Per germline, CDR1 MNHEY and CDR2 SMNVEV (reference sequence). This CDR3 comprises 13 residues. V lost 3 bases and J 4 bases, leaving 10 bases between the germline ends. What was amplified from RNA transcripts were TCR beta CDR3 regions. Primed by the HTBI set, a first-round RT-PCR was run on the TCR CDR3. Via MiXCR, TCRdb re-called the multiplex PCR reads, giving one row per CDR3 protein. The data show approximately 640,000 distinct CDR3 sequences, with around 16% seen just once and around a sixth held by the top ten.

The specimen sequenced was blood. The source of this sequence is a man in his forties or fifties with Graves' hyperthyroidism. This rearrangement joins TRBV27 to TRBJ2-7; D gene uncertain. The CDR3 spells CASSFRIGYEQYF. The CDR3, as DNA: TGTGCCAGCAGTTTTAGGATCGGGTACGAGCAGTACTTC.